Sequencing of this T cell receptor beta chain was carried out in a study of spatial heterogeneity in lung cancer. Looking at the study overall: Each unique TCR and UMI combination was seen more than ten times on average in raw reads. Findings and limits, study-wide: Ubiquitous expanded tumor TCRs appeared in blood more at resection than follow-up.

Germline loops: CDR1 SGHDN, CDR2 FVKESK. Between the trimmed V and J ends, which lost 1 base and 3 bases, there was a span of 9 bases. The CDR3 is 14 amino acids. TCRdb re-analysed the 5' RACE reads in MiXCR, keeping a single row per CDR3 protein. In the table there are tens of thousands of distinct CDR3 sequences, roughly 5.6% of which are singletons. Time point described: sample taken at primary tumor resection. Unsorted whole RNA samples from tumor, nontumor lung or frozen PBMC were sequenced. This clonotype showed up many times. As yet, its antigen is unknown. The material sequenced was PBMCs, taken at surgery. The V gene is TRBV14, the J gene TRBJ1-1, with D tentatively TRBD1 (5 bases). The sequence came from a female donor with early-stage non-small cell lung cancer. CDR3 in DNA: TGTGCCAGCAGCCAAGGGGGGTCGGACACTGAAGCTTTCTTT. This sequence encodes CASSQGGSDTEAFF.